The TCR beta chain under discussion was sequenced for a study of spatial heterogeneity in lung cancer. Study-wide context: Alpha-chain detections were consistently fewer than beta-chain detections among the sequences.

TCRdb re-analysed the 5' RACE reads in MiXCR, keeping a single row per CDR3 protein. The profile shows around 89,000 distinct CDR3 sequences, roughly 12% of them singletons. Time point described: sample taken at primary tumor resection. Untreated early-stage non-small cell lung cancer patients, about 70 in total, were the donors. This clonotype has a count of ten or more. This sample comprised PBMCs, obtained at surgery. The source of this sequence is a male donor with early-stage non-small cell lung cancer.

For the CDR3, the DNA is TGTGCCAGCACAGCCGGGACAGGGGAAAATGAGCAGTTCTTC. Its protein is CASTAGTGENEQFF. This chain links TRBV6-5 with TRBJ2-1, with 10 bases identical to TRBD1. The CDR3 is 14 residues long. Germline assignment: CDR1 MNHEY and CDR2 SVGAGI. The ends lost 7 bases at V and 7 bases at J; junction bases unmatched: 7.